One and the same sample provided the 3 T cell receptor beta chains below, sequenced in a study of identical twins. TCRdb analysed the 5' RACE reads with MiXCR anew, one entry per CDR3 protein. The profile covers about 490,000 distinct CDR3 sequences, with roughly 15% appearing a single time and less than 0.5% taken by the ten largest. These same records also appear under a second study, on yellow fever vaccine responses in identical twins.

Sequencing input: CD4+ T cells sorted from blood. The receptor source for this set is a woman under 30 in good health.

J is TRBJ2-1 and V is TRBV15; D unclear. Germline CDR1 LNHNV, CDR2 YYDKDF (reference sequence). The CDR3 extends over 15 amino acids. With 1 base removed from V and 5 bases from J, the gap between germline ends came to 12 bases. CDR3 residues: CATSRGRSKDNEQFF. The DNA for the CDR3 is TGTGCCACCAGCAGAGGCAGGAGTAAGGACAATGAGCAGTTCTTC. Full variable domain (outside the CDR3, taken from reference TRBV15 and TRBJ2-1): DAMVIQNPRYQVTQFGKPVTLSCSQTLNHNVMYWYQQKSSQAPKLLFHYYDKDFNNEADTPDNFQSRRPNTSFCFLDIRSPGLGDTAMYLCATSRGRSKDNEQFFGPGTRLTVL.

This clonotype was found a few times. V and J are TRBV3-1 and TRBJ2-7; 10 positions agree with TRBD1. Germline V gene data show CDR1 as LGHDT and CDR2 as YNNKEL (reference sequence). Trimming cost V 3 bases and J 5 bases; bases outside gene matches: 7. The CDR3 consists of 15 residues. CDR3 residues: CASSQGTGEFNEQYF. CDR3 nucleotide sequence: TGTGCCAGCAGCCAGGGGACAGGGGAGTTCAACGAGCAGTACTTC.

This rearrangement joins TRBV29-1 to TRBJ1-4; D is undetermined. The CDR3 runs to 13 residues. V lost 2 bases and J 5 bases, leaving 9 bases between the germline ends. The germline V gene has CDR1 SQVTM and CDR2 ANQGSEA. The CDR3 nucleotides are TGCAGCGTTGAACACAGCAAAAATGAAAAACTGTTTTTT. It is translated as CSVEHSKNEKLFF.